The 10 T cell receptor beta chains below come from one sample, sequenced in a study of HIV-infected patients and healthy controls (dated by TCRdb to the mid-2010s). Receptors were amplified or captured by 5' RACE. Sequencing took place on an Illumina MiSeq. About 500 ng RNA was reverse transcribed with SuperScript III using primers against the alpha and beta constant regions. Separate alpha and beta chain libraries were generated by chain-specific third strand synthesis with multiplexing indices. In-frame beta chains were kept once TCRdb had trimmed the public reads at Q25 with fastp and called clones with MiXCR. Every CDR3 protein is listed once, alongside the most common genes and DNA of its rows. This sample lists around 8,200 distinct CDR3 sequences; less than 12% were detected once. Together, the top ten hold 20% to 25% of the sample. Since whole blood was used without any cell fractionation, the repertoire reflected all peripheral T cells in unsorted form.

The starting material was blood, obtained before antiretroviral therapy. The receptors were gathered from an adult with HIV infection.

V gene TRBV6-5 combines with J gene TRBJ1-5, with 8 nucleotides matching TRBD1. The CDR3 is 15 residues long. Germline V gives CDR1 MNHEY, CDR2 SVGAGI. The junction had 8 bases not matched to a gene; V was cut back by 6 bases and J by 4 bases. Here the CDR3 DNA reads TGTGCCAGCAGCCCGACAGGGGCCGGGAATCAGCCCCAGCATTTT. This sequence encodes CASSPTGAGNQPQHF.

The V and J genes are TRBV3-1 and TRBJ1-2; D ambiguous. V lost 1 base and J 8 bases, leaving 20 bases between the germline ends. The CDR3 covers 16 residues. The germline gives CDR1 LGHDT, CDR2 YNNKEL (reference sequence). DNA of the CDR3: TGTGCCAGCAGCCAAGGATATAAGCCTCCCAAAGGGGGCTACACCTTC. This sequence encodes CASSQGYKPPKGGYTF.

This clonotype was seen ten or more times. The J gene is TRBJ2-4, the V gene TRBV28; D is possibly TRBD1 (6 bases). V lost 4 bases, J lost 3 bases, and 10 bases lay in between. The germline gives CDR1 MDHEN, CDR2 SYDVKM. The CDR3 is 14 amino acids. CDR3 in amino acids: CASSSQGVKNIQYF. CDR3 coding DNA: TGTGCCAGCAGTTCACAGGGAGTCAAAAACATTCAGTACTTC.

This clonotype was detected a few times. The chain is built from TRBV4-2 and TRBJ2-1; D not certain. The CDR3 sequence is 13 residues long. Germline V lookup: CDR1 LGHNA, CDR2 YNFKEQ. V dropped 2 bases and J dropped 4 bases, with 6 bases sitting between them. CDR3 DNA: TGTGCCAGCAGCCAATGGCAGTACAATGAGCAGTTCTTC. Translating gives CASSQWQYNEQFF.

The table lists this clonotype with many counts. The chain has TRBV5-1 and TRBJ2-7; 11 positions match TRBD1. CDR1 is SGHRS and CDR2 is YFSETQ in the germline V gene. The CDR3 sequence is 17 residues long. Losses at the gene ends were 4 bases for V and 1 base for J; bases not matched to a gene: 10. This CDR3 reads CASSPASGTGGSYEQYF. The CDR3 region has the DNA TGCGCCAGCAGCCCTGCCTCCGGGACAGGGGGATCCTACGAGCAGTACTTC.

By sample share, this clonotype is medium-sized. This chain connects TRBV5-5 to TRBJ1-4; D not resolved. The CDR3 runs to 11 residues. V lost 2 bases and J 7 bases, leaving 3 bases between the germline ends. Germline CDR1 SGHKS, CDR2 YYEKEE (reference sequence). CDR3 sequence: CASSFGEKLFF. As DNA, the CDR3 is TGTGCCAGCAGCTTCGGTGAAAAACTGTTTTTT.

By share, this clonotype ranks as medium-sized. The chain joins TRBV6-5 to TRBJ2-3; D call uncertain. The CDR3 covers 12 residues. Per germline, CDR1 MNHEY and CDR2 SVGAGI. Deletions cut 6 bases from V and 1 base from J, with 5 bases between. The CDR3 DNA reads TGTGCCAGCAGGACTGGCACAGATACGCAGTATTTT. Translated, it gives CASRTGTDTQYF.

This chain joins TRBV6-5 and TRBJ2-2, with 7 bases identical to TRBD1. V trimming: 7 bases; J trimming: 0 bases; junction bases outside the gene matches: 2. In germline, CDR1 is MNHEY, CDR2 SVGAGI. This CDR3 is 14 amino acids long. The CDR3 loop is CASNRGSNTGELFF. The DNA of the CDR3 is TGTGCCAGCAACAGGGGCTCGAACACCGGGGAGCTGTTTTTT.

This clonotype rates as medium-sized. V gene TRBV7-9 combines with J gene TRBJ1-2, with D unresolved. This CDR3 comprises 15 residues. With 3 bases removed from V and 0 bases from J, the gap between germline ends came to 11 bases. The germline CDR1 and CDR2 sequences are SEHNR and FQNEAQ (reference sequence). The DNA for the CDR3 is TGTGCCAGCAGCTTCCCCGGACGGTCTAACTATGGCTACACCTTC. This encodes CASSFPGRSNYGYTF. The entire variable domain, with the rest obtained from reference TRBV7-9 and TRBJ1-2, is as follows: DTGVSQNPRHKITKRGQNVTFRCDPISEHNRLYWYRQTLGQGPEFLTYFQNEAQLEKSRLLSDRFSAERPKGSFSTLEIQRTEQGDSAMYLCASSFPGRSNYGYTFGSGTRLTVV.

This clonotype was seen ten or more times. The rearrangement links TRBV10-3 to TRBJ2-2, with TRBD2 matching 8 bases. This CDR3 region has 18 residues. Germline CDR1 is ENHRY and CDR2 is SYGVKD. Trimming removed 0 bases from V and 0 bases from J; junction bases left unmatched: 6. The CDR3 sequence is CAISESLAGSPNTGELFF. Here the CDR3 DNA reads TGTGCCATCAGTGAGTCTTTAGCGGGGAGCCCGAACACCGGGGAGCTGTTTTTT.